This T cell receptor beta chain emerged from a study of control samples from healthy donors and cancer patients. This CDR3 region has 19 residues. Trimming left V 5 bases short and J 2 bases short, with 26 bases between. In germline, CDR1 is SGDLS, CDR2 YYNGEE. Generated by immunoSEQ multiplex PCR, the TCRdb table keeps only in-frame clones and is missing some. The data show about 150,000 clones, roughly 92% seen once. The clonotype comes from a man aged 50-59 years in good health. The chain couples TRBV9 to TRBJ2-1; D might be TRBD1 or TRBD2, each matching 7 bases. The source material was blood. The CDR3 sequence is CASSPTGGDRRGPYNEQFF. Written as DNA, the CDR3 is TGTGCCAGCAGTCCAACTGGGGGGGACAGACGTGGACCCTACAATGAGCAGTTCTTC.